What follows are 28 T cell receptor beta chains derived from one specimen sequenced in a study of blood T cell repertoires in COVID-19. Profiled with immunoSEQ multiplex PCR; TCRdb holds only in-frame clones, not every one. The top ten clones hold about 5% of a sample with 150,000 to 200,000 clones, over 80% of them seen once. Sequencing was carried out using PBMCs or T cells enriched from blood (not recorded which). Source of these receptors: a man between 70 and 80 years old who had been exposed to COVID-19.

The CDR3 DNA reads as TGCGCCAGCAGCCAAGCGGCAGGGTCGTACGAGCAGTACTTC. It encodes CASSQAAGSYEQYF. The genes are TRBV4-1 and TRBJ2-7; maybe TRBD1 (5 bases). With 1 base removed from V and 4 bases from J, the gap between germline ends came to 11 bases. Looked up from germline, CDR1 is MGHRA and CDR2 is YSYEKL. CDR3 length: 14 amino acids.

This chain joins TRBV28 and TRBJ1-5; D not resolved. Germline CDR1 is MDHEN and CDR2 is SYDVKM. V shed 7 bases and J shed 0 bases, with 10 bases lying between them. The CDR3 length is 14 residues. The CDR3 spells CASKRLNSNQPQHF. The CDR3 coding sequence is TGTGCCAGCAAGAGACTTAATAGCAATCAGCCCCAGCATTTT.

The chain links TRBV5-1 to TRBJ2-3; tentative D call: TRBD2 (6 bases). Looked up from germline, CDR1 is SGHRS and CDR2 is YFSETQ. The germline V and J ends were trimmed by 1 base and 1 base, with 7 bases remaining between them. The CDR3 loop spans 14 amino acids. The CDR3 region has the DNA TGCGCCAGCAGCTTGTCTAGCGGCACAGATACGCAGTATTTT. Protein product: CASSLSSGTDTQYF.

The DNA for the CDR3 is TGTGCCAGTCGGGGGGGGGCGGCCTACGAGCAGTACTTC. Translating it yields CASRGGAAYEQYF. V is TRBV27 and J is TRBJ2-7, with 8 bases fitting TRBD2. The CDR3 is made up of 13 amino acids. CDR1 and CDR2 (germline): MNHEY, SMNVEV (reference sequence). Trimming removed 9 bases from V and 2 bases from J; junction bases left unmatched: 6.

The chain has TRBV29-1 and TRBJ2-2; D perhaps matches TRBD2 (6 bases). The V and J ends lost 7 bases and 1 base respectively, with 16 bases between them. CDR1 is SQVTM and CDR2 is ANQGSEA in the germline V gene. This CDR3 region has 15 residues. The CDR3 sequence: CSARLVRKNTGELFF. DNA for the CDR3: TGCAGCGCCAGACTAGTGCGAAAGAACACCGGGGAGCTGTTTTTT.

This clone was detected a few times. This chain connects TRBV19 to TRBJ2-2; D unresolved. Trimming took 6 bases from V and 0 from J, leaving 11 bases between them. The CDR3 extends over 15 amino acids. CDR1 and CDR2 from the germline V gene are LNHDA and SQIVND (reference sequence). CDR3 amino acids: CASRTDHANTGELFF. CDR3 coding DNA: TGTGCCAGTAGAACAGACCACGCGAACACCGGGGAGCTGTTTTTT.

V is TRBV7-2 and J is TRBJ1-3, with D maybe TRBD1 (6 bases). Trimming cost V 0 bases and J 0 bases, with 9 bases left between them. The CDR3 sequence is 16 residues long. CDR1 SGHTA and CDR2 FQGNSA come from the germline V gene. CDR3 amino acids: CASSLADRTSGNTIYF. The CDR3 nucleotides read TGTGCCAGCAGCTTAGCTGACAGGACCTCTGGAAACACCATATATTTT.

V is TRBV20-1 and J is TRBJ1-1; D unclear. Germline-derived CDR1 and CDR2 are DFQATT and SNEGSKA (reference sequence). The CDR3 contains 11 residues. V was shortened by 6 bases and J by 1 base, with 6 bases between the two germline ends. In nucleotides, the CDR3 is TGCAGTGCCAGACAGAACACTGAAGCTTTCTTT. It yields the protein CSARQNTEAFF.

This clone was picked up a small number of times. This sequence joins TRBV20-1 and TRBJ1-4; tentatively, D is TRBD1 (5 bases). CDR3 size: 12 residues. Looked up from germline, CDR1 is DFQATT and CDR2 is SNEGSKA (reference sequence). Trimming took 3 bases from V and 6 from J, leaving 8 bases between them. The CDR3 DNA sequence: TGCAGTGCTAGTCAAGGGGATGAAAAACTGTTTTTT. It yields the protein CSASQGDEKLFF.

This clone was picked up a small number of times. The chain has TRBV27 and TRBJ1-6; 10 bases align to TRBD1. This CDR3 is built from 14 residues. Germline CDR1 reads MNHEY; CDR2 reads SMNVEV (reference sequence). Trimming cost V 8 bases and J 14 bases; bases outside gene matches: 12. In DNA form, the CDR3 reads TGTGCCAGCCTGGGGACAGGGGACCGTATGTCCCTCCACTTT. Protein sequence: CASLGTGDRMSLHF.

This sequence joins TRBV7-2 and TRBJ2-1, with D possibly TRBD2 on 6 matching bases. Germline V gene data show CDR1 as SGHTA and CDR2 as FQGNSA. The V end lost 2 bases, the J end lost 0 bases, and 20 bases lay between the germline ends. CDR3 size: 19 residues. The CDR3 reads CASSLILASVGSSYNEQFF. The CDR3 bases are TGTGCCAGCAGCTTAATCCTAGCGAGCGTTGGAAGCTCCTACAATGAGCAGTTCTTC.

The V call is TRBV13, the J call TRBJ2-7, with TRBD1 matching 7 bases. Per germline, CDR1 PRHDT and CDR2 FYEKMQ (reference sequence). Unmatched junction bases numbered 7, after V lost 6 bases and J lost 2 bases. The CDR3 length is 14 residues. The CDR3 nucleotides are TGTGCCAGCAGTCCCCCAGGGGGAACCTACGAGCAGTACTTC. Amino acid sequence: CASSPPGGTYEQYF.

The chain carries TRBV6-4 and TRBJ2-1, with a tentative D call TRBD1 (6 bases). CDR3 length: 16 amino acids. Per germline, CDR1 MRHNA and CDR2 SNTAGT. The germline V and J ends were trimmed by 0 bases and 8 bases, with 17 bases remaining between them. CDR3 sequence (DNA): TGTGCCAGCAGTGACTCGTGGGGGCCGCTTCGGGATGAGCAGTTCTTC. Translating gives CASSDSWGPLRDEQFF.

The V and J genes are TRBV18 and TRBJ1-5; 7 positions match TRBD1. The length of the CDR3 is 13 residues. The germline V gene has CDR1 KGHSH and CDR2 LQKENI. V dropped 2 bases and J dropped 7; count of bases not matched to a gene: 2. The CDR3, as DNA: TGTGCCAGCTCACCAGACAGGGACCAGCCCCAGCATTTT. It yields the protein CASSPDRDQPQHF.

The rearrangement links TRBV3-1 (or the pseudogene TRBV3-2) to TRBJ1-1; D is possibly TRBD1 (5 bases). The CDR3 length is 15 residues. Trimming pared 0 bases from V and 2 bases from J, leaving 10 bases between. Germline CDR1 is LGHDT and CDR2 is YNNKEL (reference sequence). CDR3 region: CASSQDGGTNTEAFF. CDR3 nucleotide sequence: TGTGCCAGCAGCCAAGATGGGGGGACCAACACTGAAGCTTTCTTT.

The chain uses TRBV28 and TRBJ1-2, with no clear D. Trimming removed 3 bases at V and 8 bases at J, with 13 bases between. CDR1 and CDR2 (germline): MDHEN, SYDVKM. The CDR3 loop spans 13 amino acids. The CDR3 coding sequence is TGTGCCAGCAGTTTTGTTTCGGGGAAGGGCTACACCTTC. Protein sequence: CASSFVSGKGYTF.

The chain couples TRBV6-6 to TRBJ2-2; 11 nucleotides line up with TRBD1. The germline gives CDR1 MNHNY, CDR2 SVGAGI (reference sequence). The CDR3 runs 16 residues. Losses at the gene ends were 1 base for V and 5 bases for J; bases not matched to a gene: 3. As DNA, the CDR3 is TGTGCCAGCAGTTACTTGGGACAGGGGGGAACCGGGGAGCTGTTTTTT. Its protein is CASSYLGQGGTGELFF.

This chain links TRBV19 with TRBJ1-6; D is unresolved. Germline loops: CDR1 LNHDA, CDR2 SQIVND (reference sequence). The V end lost 0 bases, the J end lost 7 bases, and 7 bases lay between the germline ends. This CDR3 is 14 amino acids long. The CDR3 reads CASSIERQNSPLHF. In nucleotides, the CDR3 is TGTGCCAGTAGTATAGAACGCCAGAATTCACCCCTCCACTTT.

The rearrangement uses TRBV29-1 and TRBJ1-2; 7 positions match TRBD1. V was pared by 6 bases and J by 5 bases, with 6 bases of the junction left unmatched. The CDR3 length is 12 residues. Per the germline V gene, CDR1 is SQVTM and CDR2 is ANQGSEA. The chain's CDR3 is CSVLTGWYGYTF. The DNA of the CDR3 is TGCAGCGTCCTGACAGGGTGGTATGGCTACACCTTC.

The chain is built from TRBV18 and TRBJ1-4; D gene uncertain. The CDR3 contains 12 residues. V lost 1 base and J lost 8, with 5 bases in between. CDR1 is KGHSH and CDR2 is LQKENI in the germline V gene. This chain's CDR3 is CASSPQREKLFF. The CDR3 nucleotides are TGTGCCAGCTCACCACAACGGGAAAAACTGTTTTTT.

The J gene is TRBJ1-3, the V gene TRBV3-1 (or the pseudogene TRBV3-2); D ambiguous. This CDR3 has 14 amino acids. V was trimmed by 1 base and J by 0 bases, leaving 4 bases between them. The germline CDR1 and CDR2 sequences are LGHDT and YNNKEL (reference sequence). The CDR3 nucleotides are TGTGCCAGCAGCCAAGGACTCTCTGGAAACACCATATATTTT. It specifies CASSQGLSGNTIYF.

This rearrangement joins TRBV6-5 to TRBJ1-4; 7 nucleotides align to TRBD1. CDR3 length: 15 amino acids. V dropped 6 bases and J dropped 3; count of bases not matched to a gene: 7. Germline CDR1 is MNHEY and CDR2 is SVGAGI. CDR3 sequence reads: CASREGADPNEKLFF. DNA for the CDR3: TGTGCCAGCAGGGAGGGGGCAGACCCTAATGAAAAACTGTTTTTT.

This chain uses TRBV14 with TRBJ2-5; weak D call: TRBD1 (6 bases). Germline loops: CDR1 SGHDN, CDR2 FVKESK. The CDR3 spans 19 residues. Trimming removed 4 bases from V and 1 base from J, with 25 bases in between. The CDR3 coding sequence is TGTGCCAGCAGCCTCTTCAACAGTAGACGGGACACCGTCCAAGAGACCCAGTACTTC. Its protein is CASSLFNSRRDTVQETQYF.

The gene calls are TRBV5-1 and TRBJ2-7; D gene ambiguous. In germline, CDR1 is SGHRS, CDR2 YFSETQ. The CDR3 is 13 amino acids. With 0 bases removed from V and 6 bases from J, the gap between germline ends came to 10 bases. The CDR3 loop is CASSLVVAGEQYF. In nucleotides, the CDR3 is TGCGCCAGCAGCTTGGTCGTGGCAGGCGAGCAGTACTTC.

This sequence joins TRBV7-2 and TRBJ1-5; 10 nucleotides match TRBD1. J was trimmed by 7 bases and V by 5 bases; bases with no gene match: 8. Germline CDR1 is SGHTA and CDR2 is FQGNSA. The CDR3 runs to 15 residues. For the CDR3, the DNA is TGTGCCAGCAGCCGTGGGGACAGGGGTTTCCAGCCCCAGCATTTT. It codes for CASSRGDRGFQPQHF.

The gene calls are TRBV12-3 or TRBV12-4 and TRBJ2-7; D is unclear. The CDR3 contains 12 residues. Trimming left V 2 bases short and J 4 bases short, with 6 bases between. CDR3 nucleotide sequence: TGTGCCAGCAGTTTAAGCAGGTACGAGCAGTACTTC. Protein: CASSLSRYEQYF.

The genes are TRBV7-9 and TRBJ2-3; D call uncertain. Germline loops: CDR1 SEHNR, CDR2 FQNEAQ (reference sequence). The germline V and J ends were trimmed by 5 bases and 5 bases, with 17 bases remaining between them. CDR3 size: 15 residues. The CDR3 DNA reads TGTGCCAGCAGCCAAAGGTCGGGTAGTGGAGATACGCAGTATTTT. Translating it yields CASSQRSGSGDTQYF.

This chain links TRBV21-1 with TRBJ2-1; the table's D call, TRBD1, was not checked against the DNA. TRBV21-1 is given as a pseudogene. This CDR3 comprises 17 residues. The CDR3 DNA is TGTGCCAGCAGCAAAGCGTGTGTCAGGTCCTTCTACAATGAGCAGTTCTTC. The encoded protein is CASSKACVRSFYNEQFF.